Listed below are T cell receptor beta chains from one sample, sequenced in a study of PD-1 blockade in classical Hodgkin lymphoma. The table came from immunoSEQ multiplex PCR; TCRdb's copy has only in-frame clones and leaves some out. The repertoire holds fewer than 1,500 clones, with approximately 80% as singletons. Specimen: CD8+ T cells from blood, collected at baseline. These receptors were collected from a human donor with classical Hodgkin lymphoma. The CDR3 runs from the conserved cysteine through the conserved F or W. A D gene is named only where the DNA matches it firmly. Clone size is shown for a subset of rows, as once, few, many or a class of expanded clone.

clone_size	v_call	d_call	j_call	cdr3_aa	cdr3_nt
-	TRBV4-1	TRBD1	TRBJ2-3	CASSQDLGTGPLDTQYF	TGCGCCAGCAGCCAAGATCTAGGGACAGGGCCCCTAGATACGCAGTATTTT
-	TRBV27	-	TRBJ2-7	CASSLGRRGLDEQYF	TGTGCCAGCAGTTTAGGGAGGAGGGGATTAGACGAGCAGTACTTC
once	TRBV27	-	TRBJ1-1	CASSYAGANTEAFF	TGTGCCAGCAGTTATGCTGGCGCGAACACTGAAGCTTTCTTT
once	TRBV30	-	TRBJ2-3	CAWSGFIGVADTQYF	TGTGCCTGGAGTGGTTTTATCGGGGTGGCAGATACGCAGTATTTT
-	TRBV5-6	TRBD2	TRBJ2-1	CASSLQTSGAYNEQFF	TGTGCCAGCAGCTTGCAGACTAGCGGGGCCTACAATGAGCAGTTCTTC
large	TRBV9	-	TRBJ2-5	CASSERRGGPLQETQYF	TGTGCCAGCAGCGAACGTAGAGGGGGACCGCTCCAAGAGACCCAGTACTTC
-	TRBV9	-	TRBJ2-2	CASSVGGSTGELFF	TGTGCCAGCAGCGTAGGGGGAAGCACCGGGGAGCTGTTTTTT
-	TRBV30	TRBD1	TRBJ2-7	CAWSGGQGFFHEQYF	TGTGCCTGGAGTGGGGGACAGGGATTCTTCCACGAGCAGTACTTC
-	TRBV27	-	TRBJ1-2	CASSLRVAGWGYTF	TGTGCCAGCAGTTTAAGGGTCGCAGGGTGGGGCTACACCTTC
-	TRBV2	-	TRBJ2-7	CASSEEGAWSSYEQYF	TGTGCCAGCAGTGAAGAAGGAGCTTGGAGCTCCTACGAGCAGTACTTC
-	TRBV6-5	TRBD1	TRBJ2-5	CASKRDRGPMETQYF	TGTGCCAGCAAGCGGGACAGGGGGCCGATGGAGACCCAGTACTTC
-	TRBV28	-	TRBJ2-6	CASSWALSGANVLTF	TGTGCCAGCAGTTGGGCCCTCTCTGGGGCCAACGTCCTGACTTTC
-	TRBV5-1	-	TRBJ2-1	CASSLLATNEQFF	TGCGCCAGCAGCTTGTTGGCTACTAATGAGCAGTTCTTC
-	TRBV5-1	-	TRBJ2-1	CASSFFLGFRSYNEQFF	TGCGCCAGCAGCTTTTTTTTAGGGTTTCGCTCCTACAATGAGCAGTTCTTC
once	TRBV25-1	-	TRBJ1-4	CASSQKDNRDFEEKLFF	TGTGCCAGCAGCCAGAAAGATAACCGGGACTTCGAAGAAAAACTGTTTTTT
-	TRBV19	TRBD2	TRBJ2-1	CASSIGGLAGYNEQFF	TGTGCCAGTAGTATAGGGGGCCTAGCGGGTTACAATGAGCAGTTCTTC
-	TRBV28	-	TRBJ2-2	CASSLSYREDFNTGELFF	TGTGCCAGCAGTCTATCTTACAGGGAGGATTTCAACACCGGGGAGCTGTTTTTT
-	TRBV7-9	-	TRBJ1-2	CASSLARINGYTF	TGTGCCAGCAGCTTAGCGCGAATTAATGGCTACACCTTC
few	TRBV5-4	TRBD1	TRBJ1-2	CASSVPEGARTDGYTF	TGTGCCAGCAGCGTCCCGGAGGGGGCGCGGACGGATGGCTACACCTTC
-	TRBV5-1	-	TRBJ2-3	CASSLSRPYTDTQYF	TGCGCCAGCAGCCTGTCCAGACCATACACAGATACGCAGTATTTT
once	TRBV4-1	-	TRBJ2-5	CASSQWQVGETQYF	TGCGCCAGCAGCCAATGGCAGGTCGGAGAGACCCAGTACTTC
-	TRBV11-1	TRBD2	TRBJ2-7	CASRSGTSGYEQYF	TGTGCCAGCAGGTCCGGGACTAGCGGTTACGAGCAGTACTTC
-	TRBV11-2	-	TRBJ2-7	CASSQPRGNTYEQYF	TGTGCCAGCAGCCAGCCCCGGGGCAACACCTACGAGCAGTACTTC
-	TRBV29-1	-	TRBJ2-1	CSVVQRGDSPNEQFF	TGCAGCGTTGTTCAAAGGGGGGACTCCCCCAATGAGCAGTTCTTC
-	TRBV4-1	-	TRBJ1-1	CASSQDQGWGGTEAFF	TGCGCCAGCAGCCAAGATCAGGGGTGGGGGGGCACTGAAGCTTTCTTT
-	TRBV15	-	TRBJ2-7	CATSRDDWGTSYYEQYF	TGTGCCACCAGCAGAGATGATTGGGGCACCTCCTACTACGAGCAGTACTTC
-	TRBV4-1	TRBD1	TRBJ2-1	CASSPDRLNEQFF	TGCGCCAGCAGCCCGGACAGGCTTAATGAGCAGTTCTTC
-	TRBV15	-	TRBJ1-3	CATSNRVLFSGNTIYF	TGTGCCACCAGCAATCGGGTCCTTTTCTCTGGAAACACCATATATTTT
-	TRBV29-1	-	TRBJ2-1	CSVVAAGSRLNNEQFF	TGCAGCGTTGTGGCGGCGGGATCCCGCCTAAACAATGAGCAGTTCTTC
-	TRBV4-1	TRBD1	TRBJ2-5	CASSQSGTGVETQYF	TGCGCCAGCAGCCAATCCGGGACAGGGGTAGAGACCCAGTACTTC
-	TRBV19	-	TRBJ1-6	CASSIKYNNSPLHF	TGTGCCAGTAGTATAAAGTATAATAATTCACCCCTCCACTTT
-	TRBV7-8	-	TRBJ1-2	CASSCMITRKTYGYTF	TGTGCCAGCAGCTGCATGATTACCCGAAAGACCTATGGCTACACCTTC
-	TRBV7-8	TRBD2	TRBJ2-3	CASSLSRGGKAGDTQYF	TGTGCCAGCAGCTTATCCCGCGGGGGGAAGGCTGGAGATACGCAGTATTTT
-	TRBV23-1	TRBD1	TRBJ2-6	CASSPYYRDRIFSGANVLTF	TGCGCCAGCAGTCCTTATTACCGGGACAGAATTTTCTCTGGGGCCAACGTCCTGACTTTC
-	TRBV6-5	-	TRBJ1-2	CASSYEVNYGYTF	TGTGCCAGCAGTTACGAAGTCAACTATGGCTACACCTTC
few	TRBV7-9	-	TRBJ1-1	CASTQTFF	TGTGCCAGCACCCAAACTTTCTTT
-	TRBV30	-	TRBJ1-5	CAWSDGNQPQHF	TGTGCCTGGAGTGATGGCAATCAGCCCCAGCATTTT
-	TRBV19	TRBD2	TRBJ2-7	CASSIGLAGGETYEQYF	TGTGCCAGTAGTATAGGGCTAGCGGGAGGAGAGACCTACGAGCAGTACTTC
-	TRBV30	-	TRBJ2-3	CAWSTTGIDTQYF	TGTGCCTGGAGTACGACGGGCATTGATACGCAGTATTTT
-	TRBV21-1	-	TRBJ2-4	CASSPGIATKNIQYF	TGTGCCAGCAGCCCTGGTATAGCTACAAAAAACATTCAGTACTTC
-	TRBV5-5	-	TRBJ1-1	CASGRVERDTEAFF	TGTGCCAGCGGGAGGGTAGAAAGGGACACTGAAGCTTTCTTT